This record covers a single T cell receptor (beta chain). Individuals aged about 18 to 90 years were recruited from around 22 US areas. Within the 2 weeks before study entry, each person in the exposed group met a COVID-19 case. The CDR3 runs 14 residues. The V end lost 5 bases, the J end lost 3 bases, and 12 bases lay between the germline ends. Germline V CDR1 and CDR2: SGHDT, YYEEEE. Per the study methods: Reference gene primer amplification in the assay estimated nucleated cell counts. Data came from immunoSEQ multiplex PCR; TCRdb stores just in-frame clones and leaves some out. V and J calls and clone size follow that table, whereas D and trimming were derived from the DNA. The sample comprises about 140,000 clones, approximately 80% of which are singletons, and roughly 5.6% rests with the top ten. The data belong to a study of blood T cell repertoires in COVID-19. As for the study in general: PBMCs, B-cell-depleted T cells, or T cells were the source of the cDNA or gDNA that made up the material.

The V and J genes are TRBV5-6 and TRBJ2-1; D is possibly TRBD2 (7 bases). The specimen sequenced was PBMCs or T cells enriched from blood (not recorded which). This sequence was found in a man in his 70s who had been exposed to COVID-19. CDR3 nucleotide sequence: TGTGCCAGCAGGGACAGCGGGGTCTACAATGAGCAGTTCTTC. This gives the protein CASRDSGVYNEQFF.